These T cell receptor beta chains were read from a single sample in a study of OX40 agonist ivuxolimab in advanced cancers. Assay: immunoSEQ multiplex PCR; the TCRdb copy retains only in-frame clones and omits some. The repertoire consists of 60,000 to 85,000 clones, with approximately 87% occurring once and the leading ten covering roughly 0.98%. Sequences were derived from CD4+ or CD8+ T cells sorted from blood, sampled in a trial of the OX40 agonist ivuxolimab. The receptors were gathered from an adult with an advanced solid tumor such as melanoma, head and neck, liver or kidney cancer. CDR3s include the opening cysteine and the closing phenylalanine or tryptophan. A D gene is named only where the DNA matches it firmly. Clone size is shown for a subset of rows, as once, few, many or a class of expanded clone.

v_gene: TRBV7-6
d_gene: .
abundance: .
j_gene: TRBJ2-4
CDR3aa: CASSGDLGSLAKNIQYF
CDR3nt: TGTGCCAGCAGCGGGGACCTCGGTTCGCTAGCCAAAAACATTCAGTACTTC

v_gene: TRBV4-1
d_gene: TRBD1
abundance: .
j_gene: TRBJ2-1
CDR3aa: CASSQTTGGYNEQFF
CDR3nt: TGCGCCAGCAGCCAAACGACAGGGGGTTACAATGAGCAGTTCTTC

v_gene: TRBV4-1
d_gene: .
abundance: few
j_gene: TRBJ2-5
CDR3aa: CASSQVPTGFQETQYF
CDR3nt: TGCGCCAGCAGCCAAGTCCCGACAGGTTTTCAAGAGACCCAGTACTTC

v_gene: TRBV7-2
d_gene: .
abundance: .
j_gene: TRBJ2-1
CDR3aa: CASSLRTGEQFF
CDR3nt: TGTGCCAGCAGCTTGAGGACCGGTGAGCAGTTCTTC

v_gene: TRBV25-1
d_gene: TRBD2
abundance: .
j_gene: TRBJ2-1
CDR3aa: CASSAVAGGHEQFF
CDR3nt: TGTGCCAGCAGTGCCGTGGCGGGAGGGCATGAGCAGTTCTTC

v_gene: TRBV15
d_gene: TRBD2
abundance: .
j_gene: TRBJ2-7
CDR3aa: CATSRDWASGSSYEQYF
CDR3nt: TGTGCCACCAGCAGAGATTGGGCTAGCGGGAGCTCCTACGAGCAGTACTTC

v_gene: TRBV7-9
d_gene: TRBD1
abundance: once
j_gene: TRBJ1-4
CDR3aa: CASSLAGQAATNEKLFF
CDR3nt: TGTGCCAGCAGCTTAGCTGGACAGGCGGCTACTAATGAAAAACTGTTTTTT

v_gene: TRBV6-5
d_gene: TRBD2
abundance: .
j_gene: TRBJ2-7
CDR3aa: CASSPPGLAAEQYF
CDR3nt: TGTGCCAGCAGTCCCCCGGGACTAGCGGCCGAGCAGTACTTC

v_gene: TRBV28
d_gene: TRBD1
abundance: many
j_gene: TRBJ1-2
CDR3aa: CASSPNQGTGPNYGYTF
CDR3nt: TGTGCCAGCAGTCCGAACCAGGGGACAGGTCCTAACTATGGCTACACCTTC

v_gene: TRBV7-9
d_gene: .
abundance: few
j_gene: TRBJ1-1
CDR3aa: CASSRGTEAGTEAFF
CDR3nt: TGTGCCAGCAGCCGCGGGACGGAAGCGGGCACTGAAGCTTTCTTT

v_gene: TRBV4-1
d_gene: .
abundance: .
j_gene: TRBJ1-2
CDR3aa: CASSLLSGVGYGYTF
CDR3nt: TGCGCCAGCAGCCTATTATCGGGGGTAGGGTATGGCTACACCTTC

v_gene: TRBV4-2
d_gene: .
abundance: few
j_gene: TRBJ2-7
CDR3aa: CASSQGLDEQYF
CDR3nt: TGTGCCAGCAGCCAGGGCCTCGACGAGCAGTACTTC

v_gene: TRBV4-1
d_gene: .
abundance: .
j_gene: TRBJ1-3
CDR3aa: CASSQGFDRTNGRNTIYF
CDR3nt: TGCGCCAGCAGCCAAGGGTTTGACAGGACAAACGGGAGAAACACCATATATTTT

v_gene: TRBV6-6
d_gene: TRBD1
abundance: few
j_gene: TRBJ2-1
CDR3aa: CASSRLRTGRHNEQFF
CDR3nt: TGTGCCAGCAGTCGCCTGAGGACAGGCCGACACAATGAGCAGTTCTTC

v_gene: TRBV6-1
d_gene: TRBD2
abundance: .
j_gene: TRBJ2-2
CDR3aa: CASSAGGLGAGELFF
CDR3nt: TGTGCCAGCAGTGCCGGCGGACTAGGGGCTGGGGAGCTGTTTTTT

v_gene: TRBV11-2
d_gene: .
abundance: .
j_gene: TRBJ1-2
CDR3aa: CASSLVGGLGYGYTF
CDR3nt: TGTGCCAGCAGCTTAGTTGGGGGGCTCGGGTATGGCTACACCTTC

v_gene: TRBV7-2
d_gene: .
abundance: .
j_gene: TRBJ1-5
CDR3aa: CASSLIGSGVFQPQHF
CDR3nt: TGTGCCAGCAGCTTAATTGGGTCAGGGGTGTTCCAGCCCCAGCATTTT

v_gene: TRBV28
d_gene: TRBD2
abundance: .
j_gene: TRBJ2-6
CDR3aa: CASSLGGSGANVLTF
CDR3nt: TGTGCCAGCAGTTTGGGAGGGTCCGGGGCCAACGTCCTGACTTTC

v_gene: TRBV18
d_gene: TRBD2
abundance: few
j_gene: TRBJ2-1
CDR3aa: CASSYLGAGVQFF
CDR3nt: TGTGCCAGCTCATACCTTGGGGCGGGAGTTCAGTTCTTC

v_gene: TRBV29-1
d_gene: .
abundance: .
j_gene: TRBJ1-1
CDR3aa: CSVGSRATITEAFF
CDR3nt: TGCAGCGTAGGGAGCCGGGCGACGATCACTGAAGCTTTCTTT

v_gene: TRBV28
d_gene: .
abundance: .
j_gene: TRBJ1-4
CDR3aa: CASSPAGSLLKKLFF
CDR3nt: TGTGCCAGCAGCCCAGCCGGGTCCCTTCTGAAAAAACTGTTTTTT

v_gene: TRBV6-6
d_gene: .
abundance: .
j_gene: TRBJ2-5
CDR3aa: CASRNTGETQYF
CDR3nt: TGTGCCAGCAGAAACACGGGGGAGACCCAGTACTTC

v_gene: TRBV2
d_gene: .
abundance: .
j_gene: TRBJ2-2
CDR3aa: CASSEAQGHTGELFF
CDR3nt: TGTGCCAGCAGTGAAGCGCAGGGGCACACCGGGGAGCTGTTTTTT

v_gene: TRBV5-1
d_gene: TRBD2
abundance: .
j_gene: TRBJ2-3
CDR3aa: CASSLDLAGVTDTQYF
CDR3nt: TGCGCCAGCAGCTTGGATCTAGCGGGAGTGACAGATACGCAGTATTTT

v_gene: TRBV5-1
d_gene: .
abundance: .
j_gene: TRBJ1-6
CDR3aa: CASSFGTSGPLHF
CDR3nt: TGCGCCAGCAGCTTCGGGACATCGGGTCCCCTCCACTTT

v_gene: TRBV28
d_gene: .
abundance: few
j_gene: TRBJ2-5
CDR3aa: CASSLSGTQYF
CDR3nt: TGTGCCAGCAGTCTCTCGGGGACCCAGTACTTC

v_gene: TRBV5-1
d_gene: .
abundance: .
j_gene: TRBJ2-5
CDR3aa: CASSLGQLQETQYF
CDR3nt: TGCGCCAGCAGCTTGGGACAGCTACAAGAGACCCAGTACTTC

v_gene: TRBV7-2
d_gene: .
abundance: .
j_gene: TRBJ2-3
CDR3aa: CASSLQVGVTDTQYF
CDR3nt: TGTGCCAGCAGCCTTCAGGTGGGGGTCACAGATACGCAGTATTTT

v_gene: TRBV7-3
d_gene: TRBD1
abundance: .
j_gene: TRBJ2-3
CDR3aa: CASSRGQGVADTQYF
CDR3nt: TGTGCCAGCAGCCGGGGACAGGGAGTCGCAGATACGCAGTATTTT

v_gene: TRBV25-1
d_gene: TRBD1
abundance: .
j_gene: TRBJ1-1
CDR3aa: CASKSDRGRFTEAFF
CDR3nt: TGTGCCAGCAAATCGGACAGGGGGCGGTTTACTGAAGCTTTCTTT

v_gene: TRBV19
d_gene: .
abundance: .
j_gene: TRBJ1-2
CDR3aa: CASSIESARGRYGYTF
CDR3nt: TGTGCCAGTAGTATAGAGAGCGCCAGGGGAAGGTATGGCTACACCTTC

v_gene: TRBV14
d_gene: TRBD1
abundance: .
j_gene: TRBJ1-2
CDR3aa: CASSRIGTGNGYTF
CDR3nt: TGTGCCAGCAGCCGGATCGGGACAGGAAACGGCTACACCTTC

v_gene: TRBV5-1
d_gene: .
abundance: .
j_gene: TRBJ2-7
CDR3aa: CASSLVRGLYEQYF
CDR3nt: TGCGCCAGCAGCTTGGTCCGGGGGCTCTACGAGCAGTACTTC

v_gene: TRBV28
d_gene: TRBD2
abundance: .
j_gene: TRBJ2-7
CDR3aa: CASSQGGASGRYEQYF
CDR3nt: TGTGCCAGCAGTCAGGGTGGGGCTAGCGGGAGGTACGAGCAGTACTTC

v_gene: TRBV18
d_gene: .
abundance: .
j_gene: TRBJ2-7
CDR3aa: CASSPGERVVEQYF
CDR3nt: TGTGCCAGCTCACCGGGTGAGAGAGTCGTCGAGCAGTACTTC

v_gene: TRBV27
d_gene: TRBD2
abundance: .
j_gene: TRBJ2-2
CDR3aa: CASSFRREVGGELFF
CDR3nt: TGTGCCAGCAGTTTTCGGCGGGAGGTAGGCGGGGAGCTGTTTTTT

v_gene: TRBV25-1
d_gene: .
abundance: .
j_gene: TRBJ1-3
CDR3aa: CASSEGQLSGNTIYF
CDR3nt: TGTGCCAGCAGTGAAGGACAGCTCTCTGGAAACACCATATATTTT